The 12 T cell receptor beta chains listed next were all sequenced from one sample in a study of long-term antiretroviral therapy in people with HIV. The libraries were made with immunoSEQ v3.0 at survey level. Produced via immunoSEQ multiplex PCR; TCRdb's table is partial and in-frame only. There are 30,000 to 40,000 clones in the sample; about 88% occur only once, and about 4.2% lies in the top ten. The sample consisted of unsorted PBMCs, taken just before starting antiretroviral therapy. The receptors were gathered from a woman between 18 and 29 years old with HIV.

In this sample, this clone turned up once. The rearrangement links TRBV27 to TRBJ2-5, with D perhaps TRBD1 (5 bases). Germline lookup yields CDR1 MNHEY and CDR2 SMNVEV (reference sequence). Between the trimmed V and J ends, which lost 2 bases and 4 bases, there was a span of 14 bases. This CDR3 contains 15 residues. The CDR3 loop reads CASSLGPGSRETQYF. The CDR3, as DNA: TGTGCCAGCAGTTTAGGCCCAGGGTCGAGAGAGACCCAGTACTTC.

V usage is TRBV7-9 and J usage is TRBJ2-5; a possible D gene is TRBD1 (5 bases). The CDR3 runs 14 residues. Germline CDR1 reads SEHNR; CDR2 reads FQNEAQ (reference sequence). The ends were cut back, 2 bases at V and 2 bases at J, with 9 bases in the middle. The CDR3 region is CASSLLDSQETQYF. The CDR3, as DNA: TGTGCCAGCAGCTTACTCGACAGTCAAGAGACCCAGTACTTC.

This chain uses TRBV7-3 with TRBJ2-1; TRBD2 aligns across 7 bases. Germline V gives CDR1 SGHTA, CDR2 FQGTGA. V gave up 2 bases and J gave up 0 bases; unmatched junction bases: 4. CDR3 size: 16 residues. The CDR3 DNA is TGTGCCAGCAGCTTAGGGCTAGCGGACTCCTACAATGAGCAGTTCTTC. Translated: CASSLGLADSYNEQFF.

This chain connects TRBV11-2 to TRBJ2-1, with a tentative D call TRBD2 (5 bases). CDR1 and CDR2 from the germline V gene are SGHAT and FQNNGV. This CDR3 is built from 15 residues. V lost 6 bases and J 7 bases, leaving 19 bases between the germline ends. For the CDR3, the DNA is TGTGCCAGCAGACCCCCGGTTGGGAGAAAAAATGAGCAGTTCTTC. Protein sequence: CASRPPVGRKNEQFF.

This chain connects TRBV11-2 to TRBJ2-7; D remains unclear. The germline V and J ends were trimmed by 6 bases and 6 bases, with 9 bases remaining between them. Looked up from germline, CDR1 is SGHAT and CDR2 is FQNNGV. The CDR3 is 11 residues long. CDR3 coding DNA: TGTGCCAGCAGTTTCCGACGCGAGCAGTACTTC. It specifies CASSFRREQYF.

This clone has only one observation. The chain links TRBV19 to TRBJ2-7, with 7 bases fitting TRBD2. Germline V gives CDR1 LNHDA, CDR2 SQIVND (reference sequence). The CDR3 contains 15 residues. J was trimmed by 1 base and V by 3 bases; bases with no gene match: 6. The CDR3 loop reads CASSILAGGSYEQYF. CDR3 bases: TGTGCCAGTAGTATTTTAGCGGGTGGATCCTACGAGCAGTACTTC.

DNA of the CDR3: TGTGCCAGCAGTTTATCGTGGCTAGCGGAGGTCGATGAGCAGTTCTTC. This gives the protein CASSLSWLAEVDEQFF. The chain carries TRBV28 and TRBJ2-1; 7 nucleotides align to TRBD2. CDR1 MDHEN and CDR2 SYDVKM come from the germline V gene. Losses at the gene ends were 1 base for V and 8 bases for J; bases not matched to a gene: 11. This CDR3 has 16 amino acids.

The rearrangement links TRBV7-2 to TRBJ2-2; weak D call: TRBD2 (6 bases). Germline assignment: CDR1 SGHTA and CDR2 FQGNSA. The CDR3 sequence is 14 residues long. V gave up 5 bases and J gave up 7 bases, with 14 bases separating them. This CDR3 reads CASSPWGDRGELFF. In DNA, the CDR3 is TGTGCCAGCAGCCCGTGGGGGGATCGCGGGGAGCTGTTTTTT.

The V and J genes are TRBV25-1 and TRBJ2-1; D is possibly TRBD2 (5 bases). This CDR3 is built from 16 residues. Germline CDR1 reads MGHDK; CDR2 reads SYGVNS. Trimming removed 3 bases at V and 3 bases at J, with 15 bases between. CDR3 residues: CASSEGVPTLYNEQFF. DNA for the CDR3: TGTGCCAGCAGTGAGGGAGTCCCCACACTCTACAATGAGCAGTTCTTC.

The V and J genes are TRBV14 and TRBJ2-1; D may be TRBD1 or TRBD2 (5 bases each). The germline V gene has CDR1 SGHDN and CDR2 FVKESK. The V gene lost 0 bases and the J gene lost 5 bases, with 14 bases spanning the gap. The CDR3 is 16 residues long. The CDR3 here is CASSQDIGTPHNEQFF. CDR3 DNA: TGTGCCAGCAGCCAAGATATCGGGACCCCGCACAATGAGCAGTTCTTC.

This CDR3 is CASSQDRDLYEQYF. The CDR3, as DNA: TGCGCCAGCAGCCAAGATCGAGACCTCTACGAGCAGTACTTC. The V and J genes are TRBV4-3 and TRBJ2-7; D uncertain. The CDR3 spans 14 residues. Germline CDR1 is LGHNA and CDR2 is YSLEER. V lost 0 bases to trimming and J lost 3 bases, with 9 bases between them.

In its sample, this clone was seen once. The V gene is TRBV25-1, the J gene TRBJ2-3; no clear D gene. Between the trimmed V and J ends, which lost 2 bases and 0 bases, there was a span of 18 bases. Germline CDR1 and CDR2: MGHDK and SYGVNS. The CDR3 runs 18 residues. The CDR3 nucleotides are TGTGCCAGCAGTGAAGCATGGGTTGGCTTCTATAGCACAGATACGCAGTATTTT. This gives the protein CASSEAWVGFYSTDTQYF.